A selection of T cell receptor beta chains follows, all from one sample in a study of T cells in localized non-small cell lung cancer. Some clones are missing from TCRdb's copy, which holds only in-frame ones; the method was immunoSEQ multiplex PCR. This table has under 15,000 clones, more than 70% appearing once. Sequenced here: peripheral blood, sampled before any cancer treatment. The source of these receptors is a male donor older than 55 with stage III lung adenocarcinoma. The CDR3 runs from the conserved cysteine through the conserved F or W.

v_gene | CDR3aa
TRBV7-6 | CASSLGFLGTDTQYF
TRBV4-1 | CASSQLQGSAYEQYF
TRBV5-1 | CASSFGGGGTGELFF
TRBV27 | CASGTSGSEQFF
TRBV18 | CASSPQRGQGAHGYTF
TRBV5-1 | CASSSGVSNQPQHF
TRBV5-1 | CASSPRQEGSYEQYF
TRBV6-1 | CASSNPNGGTEQFF
TRBV19 | CASSMRARVAVGEKLFF
TRBV27 | CASRPAGGHNEQFF